These T cell receptor beta chains were read from a single sample in a study of CD8 T cells in Susac syndrome. TCRdb processed the immunoSEQ multiplex PCR reads anew with MiXCR; each CDR3 protein has one entry. The data hold roughly 400,000 distinct CDR3 sequences, with approximately 85% observed a single time. Sequences were obtained from CD8+ T cells from PBMCs. Receptors were obtained from a human donor with multiple sclerosis. Both conserved end residues are part of each CDR3. The D gene is left open where the match is weak. The size of a clone is reported for some rows only, either as once, few or many, or as a class for expanded clones.

>once|NA|TRBV5-6|TRBJ1-1
CASSLQRTEGDTEAFF
TGTGCCAGCAGCTTACAACGAACTGAGGGAGACACTGAAGCTTTCTTT
>NA|NA|TRBV6-5|TRBJ2-1
CASSYSSGFPTTNEQFF
TGTGCCAGCAGTTACTCGTCGGGATTCCCGACTACCAATGAGCAGTTCTTC
>NA|TRBD1|TRBV19|TRBJ1-1
CASSTRQGSTEAFF
TGTGCCAGTAGTACACGACAGGGAAGCACTGAAGCTTTCTTT
>NA|NA|TRBV6-1|TRBJ2-7
CASSSPQRSDYEQYF
TGTGCCAGCAGCAGCCCACAGAGGTCGGACTACGAGCAGTACTTC
>NA|NA|TRBV12-3/TRBV12-4|TRBJ1-5
CASSLGGLHQPQHF
TGTGCCAGCAGTTTAGGGGGGTTGCATCAGCCCCAGCATTTT
>NA|NA|TRBV28|TRBJ1-4
CASSPPQVVNEKLFF
TGTGCCAGCAGTCCTCCCCAGGTTGTGAATGAAAAACTGTTTTTT
>NA|NA|TRBV30|TRBJ1-1
CAWSVRVFEPEAFF
TGTGCCTGGAGTGTACGAGTATTTGAGCCTGAAGCTTTCTTT
>NA|NA|TRBV4-2|TRBJ2-7
CASSQGAGLGDEQYF
TGTGCCAGCAGCCAAGGGGCAGGTCTCGGGGACGAGCAGTACTTC
>NA|NA|TRBV19|TRBJ1-1
CASSTPEGVNTEAFF
TGTGCCAGTAGTACTCCGGAGGGGGTGAACACTGAAGCTTTCTTT
>NA|NA|TRBV27|TRBJ2-1
CASSLSAEYEQFF
TGTGCCAGCAGTTTATCCGCGGAGTATGAGCAGTTCTTC